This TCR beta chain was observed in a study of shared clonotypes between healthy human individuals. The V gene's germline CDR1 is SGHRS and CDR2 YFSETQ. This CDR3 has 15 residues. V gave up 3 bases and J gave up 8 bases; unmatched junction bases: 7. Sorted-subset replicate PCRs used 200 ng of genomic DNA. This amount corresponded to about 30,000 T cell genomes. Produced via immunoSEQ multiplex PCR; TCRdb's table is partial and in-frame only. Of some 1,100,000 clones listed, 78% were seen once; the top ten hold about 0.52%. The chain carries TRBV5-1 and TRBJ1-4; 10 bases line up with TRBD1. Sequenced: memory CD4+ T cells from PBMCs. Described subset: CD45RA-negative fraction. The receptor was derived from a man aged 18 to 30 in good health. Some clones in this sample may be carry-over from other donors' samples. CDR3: CASSSRTGGNEKLFF. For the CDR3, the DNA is TGCGCCAGCAGCTCGAGGACAGGGGGAAACGAAAAACTGTTTTTT.